These 8 T cell receptor beta chains originate from one sample sequenced in a study of T cells in Graves' hyperthyroidism and ophthalmopathy (dated 2019 in TCRdb). Libraries were prepared through multiplex PCR. Sequencing instrument: Illumina HiSeq 2000. The TCR beta CDR3 regions were amplified from the RNA transcripts. The TCR CDR3 was subjected to a first round of RT-PCR using the HTBI primer set and the Qiagen OneStep RT-PCR kit. TCRdb reanalyzed the raw reads on its own, using fastp at Q25 for trimming and MiXCR for clone calling, and kept in-frame beta chains. Rows with a matching CDR3 protein are joined into one entry that keeps the most common DNA and genes. Present in this sample are about 290,000 distinct CDR3 sequences, about 14% of which were seen just once. Roughly 7.5% of the sample is in the top ten clones. Material for sequencing was blood. These receptor sequences come from a woman aged 25 to 39 with Graves' hyperthyroidism that later progressed to Graves' ophthalmopathy.

This clonotype was seen ten or more times. The chain employs TRBV3-1 and TRBJ2-5; no clear D. Germline V CDR1 and CDR2: LGHDT, YNNKEL (reference sequence). This CDR3 is 12 amino acids long. V was trimmed by 2 bases and J by 7 bases, leaving 8 bases between them. CDR3 sequence reads: CASSQSTGTQYF. DNA for the CDR3: TGTGCCAGCAGCCAAAGCACCGGGACCCAGTACTTC.

In its sample, this clonotype was seen a few times. The V and J genes are TRBV9 and TRBJ1-1, with unresolved D. CDR1 is SGDLS, CDR2 YYNGEE, per germline. V was cut by 3 bases and J by 2 bases, with 17 bases left in between. The length of the CDR3 is 16 residues. As DNA, the CDR3 is TGTGCCAGCAGCGGGACTTCTGAAATCCTTAACACTGAAGCTTTCTTT. Translated: CASSGTSEILNTEAFF.

This clonotype has at least ten counts. The CDR3 reads CASSALTESSYEQYF. CDR3 DNA: TGCGCCAGCAGCGCCTTAACAGAGAGCTCCTACGAGCAGTACTTC. The V and J genes are TRBV5-1 and TRBJ2-7; D call uncertain. Germline V lookup: CDR1 SGHRS, CDR2 YFSETQ. The germline V and J ends were trimmed by 4 bases and 0 bases, with 14 bases remaining between them. The CDR3 sequence is 15 residues long. The full variable domain, rest sourced from reference TRBV5-1 and TRBJ2-7, is KAGVTQTPRYLIKTRGQQVTLSCSPISGHRSVSWYQQTPGQGLQFLFEYFSETQRNKGNFPGRFSGRQFSNSRSEMNVSTLELGDSALYLCASSALTESSYEQYFGPGTRLTVT.

This clonotype appeared many times. DNA for the CDR3: TGTGCCACCGCGAAGCCGGGACAAATGAACACTGAAGCTTTCTTT. It is translated as CATAKPGQMNTEAFF. The V call is TRBV6-2 or TRBV6-3, the J call TRBJ1-1, with a tentative D call TRBD1 (6 bases). Trimming left V 10 bases short and J 0 bases short, with 18 bases between. Germline V lookup: CDR1 MNHEY, CDR2 SVGEGT. The CDR3 has 15 amino acids.

This clonotype was detected many times. This chain connects TRBV19 to TRBJ1-5; the D is unclear. Trimming left V 8 bases short and J 3 bases short, with 14 bases between. The CDR3 totals 14 residues. Germline CDR1 LNHDA, CDR2 SQIVND (reference sequence). CDR3 amino acids: CASHPRGNNQPQHF. DNA for the CDR3: TGTGCCAGTCACCCGCGGGGTAACAATCAGCCCCAGCATTTT. The whole variable domain, remainder taken from reference TRBV19 and TRBJ1-5, is DGGITQSPKYLFRKEGQNVTLSCEQNLNHDAMYWYRQDPGQGLRLIYYSQIVNDFQKGDIAEGYSVSREKKESFPLTVTSAQKNPTAFYLCASHPRGNNQPQHFGDGTRLSIL.

The CDR3 region has the DNA TGTGCCAGCAGCTCTTTAGAGGGCCCCGGCTTACCCCAGCATTTT. Translation gives CASSSLEGPGLPQHF. The V and J genes are TRBV27 and TRBJ1-5; no firm D call. The CDR3 loop spans 15 amino acids. CDR1 and CDR2 (germline): MNHEY, SMNVEV (reference sequence). The V and J ends lost 6 bases and 10 bases respectively, with 22 bases between them.

This clonotype was counted at least ten times. The chain has TRBV27 and TRBJ2-7; D might be TRBD2 (6 bases). The CDR3 length is 13 residues. Germline loops: CDR1 MNHEY, CDR2 SMNVEV (reference sequence). The V and J ends lost 3 bases and 4 bases respectively, with 10 bases between them. In nucleotides, the CDR3 is TGTGCCAGCAGTTTCTCCGGACTATACGAGCAGTACTTC. Residues: CASSFSGLYEQYF.

This clonotype appeared many times. The chain combines TRBV27 with TRBJ1-5, with 7 positions matching TRBD1. J lost 4 bases, V lost 5 bases, and 5 bases had no gene match. Germline CDR1 reads MNHEY; CDR2 reads SMNVEV (reference sequence). CDR3 length: 14 amino acids. The DNA for the CDR3 is TGTGCCAGCAGTAACAGGGGCGGAAATCAGCCCCAGCATTTT. It specifies CASSNRGGNQPQHF.